This T cell receptor beta chain was captured in a study of T-cell reconstitution after alpha-beta-depleted transplantation in children. The CDR3 spans 15 residues. The V segment lost 6 bases and the J segment 7 bases; nucleotides outside the gene matches: 9. Germline V gene data show CDR1 as ENHRY and CDR2 as SYGVKD. The authors prepared the TCRbeta library with unique molecular identifiers. TCRdb re-called the PCR reads with MiXCR, one entry per CDR3 protein. Of about 610,000 distinct CDR3 sequences listed, roughly a tenth are singletons. This clonotype was seen many times. The specimen was PBMCs from the stem cell graft donor, collected from the stem cell graft. The rearrangement uses TRBV10-3 and TRBJ2-1; 10 bases match TRBD1. This receptor was identified in a human donor who donated a stem cell graft to a child with acute myeloid leukemia. The CDR3 sequence: CAIRNDRGQGNEQFF. CDR3 DNA: TGTGCCATCAGGAATGACAGGGGGCAGGGGAATGAGCAGTTCTTC.